This T cell receptor beta chain was sequenced during a study of blood T cell repertoires in COVID-19. CDR1 is KGHSH and CDR2 is LQKENI in the germline V gene. The CDR3 consists of 18 residues. V trimming: 8 bases; J trimming: 0 bases; junction bases outside the gene matches: 11. Participants, about 18 to 95 years old, spanned some 23 US areas. The assay was immunoSEQ multiplex PCR, and TCRdb's table has in-frame clones only and misses some. Of about half a million clones listed, 70% to 90% were seen once; the top ten hold around 8%. This TCR came from an older woman who had recovered from COVID-19. The sequenced material came from PBMCs or T cells enriched from blood (not recorded which). The chain is built from TRBV18 and TRBJ2-6; 9 bases align to TRBD1. The DNA for the CDR3 is TGTGCCAGCCGTACAGCTGGGACAGGGTCCTCTGGGGCCAACGTCCTGACTTTC. Its protein is CASRTAGTGSSGANVLTF.